These T cell receptor beta chains were read from a single sample in a study of Graves' ophthalmopathy and Graves' hyperthyroidism. MiXCR was run by TCRdb on the multiplex PCR reads, yielding one entry per CDR3 protein. The repertoire consists of about 590,000 distinct CDR3 sequences, with just under 40% occurring once and the leading ten covering about 4%. The sample consisted of peripheral blood or thyroid tissue (not recorded which). These receptors came from an adult man with Graves' hyperthyroidism. The CDR3 runs from the conserved cysteine through the conserved F or W. The order of the fields is clone size, D gene, V gene, J gene, CDR3 protein, CDR3 DNA. The D gene is left open where the match is weak. Not every row has a clone size; where given, it reads once, few, many or a size class.

many	-	TRBV7-9	TRBJ1-1	CASSRTDNEAFF	TGTGCCAGCAGCCGGACAGACAACGAAGCTTTCTTT
few	TRBD2	TRBV29-1	TRBJ2-1	CSVRTSGEFF	TGCAGCGTAAGAACTAGCGGGGAGTTCTTC
many	TRBD2	TRBV29-1	TRBJ2-5	CSVPATGLVVYF	TGCAGCGTTCCCGCTACCGGACTAGTGGTCTACTTC
many	-	TRBV10-3	TRBJ2-5	CAISGKQGERRETQYF	TGTGCCATCAGTGGAAAACAGGGTGAAAGGCGAGAGACCCAGTACTTC
many	-	TRBV10-3	TRBJ1-1	CAISAPGTEAFF	TGTGCCATCAGTGCCCCAGGGACTGAAGCTTTCTTT
many	TRBD1	TRBV29-1	TRBJ1-1	CSVEDPRQGWVATEAFF	TGCAGCGTTGAAGATCCGCGACAGGGGTGGGTCGCCACTGAAGCTTTCTTT
-	-	TRBV2	TRBJ2-1	CASRDQGDEQFF	TGTGCCAGCAGAGATCAAGGAGATGAGCAGTTCTTC
-	-	TRBV4-2	TRBJ2-7	CASSQDRTDYEQYF	TGTGCCAGCAGCCAAGATAGGACAGACTACGAGCAGTACTTC
many	-	TRBV20-1	TRBJ2-2	CSARVPQGNTGELFF	TGCAGTGCTAGAGTTCCCCAGGGGAACACCGGGGAGCTGTTTTTT
-	TRBD2	TRBV20-1	TRBJ2-7	CSARDGRASGSSYEQYF	TGCAGTGCTAGAGATGGTCGGGCTAGCGGGAGCTCCTACGAGCAGTACTTC
-	TRBD2	TRBV7-9	TRBJ2-3	CASRDGLADTDTQYF	TGTGCCAGCAGAGACGGACTAGCGGACACAGATACGCAGTATTTT
-	TRBD2	TRBV19	TRBJ2-3	CASSIVGGTSGRTVELDTQYF	TGTGCCAGTAGTATTGTAGGTGGGACTAGCGGGAGAACCGTGGAGTTGGATACGCAGTATTTT
-	-	TRBV7-9	TRBJ2-7	CASSSGLPGEQYF	TGTGCCAGCAGTTCGGGACTTCCGGGGGAGCAGTACTTC
many	TRBD2	TRBV20-1	TRBJ2-7	CSAPIAGSYEQYF	TGCAGTGCTCCAATAGCGGGATCCTACGAGCAGTACTTC
many	-	TRBV27	TRBJ1-6	CASRAGDRDNSPLHF	TGTGCCAGCAGGGCAGGGGATCGTGATAATTCACCCCTCCACTTT
many	TRBD1	TRBV9	TRBJ2-6	CASSWDRDVGANVLTF	TGTGCCAGCAGCTGGGACAGGGATGTTGGGGCCAACGTCCTGACTTTC
many	-	TRBV7-2	TRBJ1-4	CASSSPRGEKLFF	TGTGCCAGCAGCTCCCCCCGCGGTGAAAAACTGTTTTTT
-	TRBD1	TRBV5-1	TRBJ2-7	CASSSTGGSWSYEQYF	TGCGCCAGCAGCTCAACAGGGGGTAGTTGGTCCTACGAGCAGTACTTC
many	TRBD1	TRBV10-3	TRBJ2-5	CAISESMTGAKETQYF	TGTGCCATCAGTGAGTCGATGACAGGGGCTAAAGAGACCCAGTACTTC
-	TRBD1	TRBV5-1	TRBJ1-2	CASRVRDRVEYGYTF	TGCGCCAGTAGAGTCCGGGACAGGGTAGAATATGGCTACACCTTC
many	TRBD1	TRBV13	TRBJ1-1	CASSLTGGFMNTEAFF	TGTGCCAGCAGCTTAACAGGGGGCTTCATGAACACTGAAGCTTTCTTT
-	TRBD2	TRBV7-6	TRBJ2-7	CASSPSGGRVRELYF	TGTGCCAGCAGCCCAAGCGGGGGGCGAGTGAGGGAGCTGTACTTC
few	TRBD1	TRBV7-6	TRBJ2-5	CASSSLGQKETQYF	TGTGCCAGCAGCTCCCTGGGACAGAAAGAGACCCAGTACTTC
few	-	TRBV30	TRBJ2-5	CAWSTGTTRGETQYF	TGTGCCTGGAGCACCGGGACCACAAGGGGGGAGACCCAGTACTTC
many	-	TRBV7-9	TRBJ2-5	CASSLGGSSRGETQYF	TGTGCCAGCAGCTTAGGGGGGTCCTCTCGGGGAGAGACCCAGTACTTC
many	-	TRBV19	TRBJ2-6	CASSTGQASGANVLTF	TGTGCCAGTAGTACGGGACAAGCATCTGGGGCCAACGTCCTGACTTTC
many	-	TRBV19	TRBJ1-4	CASSKSTTGLNEKLFF	TGTGCCAGTAGTAAATCCACAACAGGGTTAAATGAAAAACTGTTTTTT
few	-	TRBV3-1	TRBJ1-5	CASSQGPQGNQPQHF	TGTGCCAGCAGCCAAGGTCCACAGGGAAATCAGCCCCAGCATTTT
-	TRBD1	TRBV6-2/TRBV6-3	TRBJ2-7	CASSRPGTGGHEQYF	TGTGCCAGCAGCCGCCCCGGGACAGGGGGTCATGAGCAGTACTTC
-	-	TRBV7-8	TRBJ1-3	CASSLATGRGSGNTIYF	TGTGCCAGCAGCTTAGCGACGGGCAGGGGCTCTGGAAACACCATATATTTT